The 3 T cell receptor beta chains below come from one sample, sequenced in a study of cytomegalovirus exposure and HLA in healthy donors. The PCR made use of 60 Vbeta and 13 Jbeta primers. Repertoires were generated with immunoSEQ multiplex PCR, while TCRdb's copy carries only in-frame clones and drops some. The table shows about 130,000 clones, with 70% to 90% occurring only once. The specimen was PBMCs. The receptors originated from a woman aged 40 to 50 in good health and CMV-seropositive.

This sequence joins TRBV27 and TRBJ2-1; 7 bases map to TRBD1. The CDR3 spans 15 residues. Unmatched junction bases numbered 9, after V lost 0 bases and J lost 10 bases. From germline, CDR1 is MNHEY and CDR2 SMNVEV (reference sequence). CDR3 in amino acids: CASSLSGLHRGEQFF. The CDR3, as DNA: TGTGCCAGCAGTTTATCGGGCCTACACAGGGGAGAGCAGTTCTTC.

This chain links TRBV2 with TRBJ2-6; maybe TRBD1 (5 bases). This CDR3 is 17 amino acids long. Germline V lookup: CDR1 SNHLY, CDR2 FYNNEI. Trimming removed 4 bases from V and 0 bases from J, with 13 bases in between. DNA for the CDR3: TGTGCCAGCAGTGGAGTAAGGACATCCTCTGGGGCCAACGTCCTGACTTTC. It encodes CASSGVRTSSGANVLTF.

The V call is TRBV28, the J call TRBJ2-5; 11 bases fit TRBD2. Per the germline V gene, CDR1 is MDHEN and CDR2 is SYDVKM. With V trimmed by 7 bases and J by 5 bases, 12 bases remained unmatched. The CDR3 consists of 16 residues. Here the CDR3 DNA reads TGTGCCAGCACCGGGGCACTAGCGGGAGTAGGGGAGACCCAGTACTTC. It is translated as CASTGALAGVGETQYF.